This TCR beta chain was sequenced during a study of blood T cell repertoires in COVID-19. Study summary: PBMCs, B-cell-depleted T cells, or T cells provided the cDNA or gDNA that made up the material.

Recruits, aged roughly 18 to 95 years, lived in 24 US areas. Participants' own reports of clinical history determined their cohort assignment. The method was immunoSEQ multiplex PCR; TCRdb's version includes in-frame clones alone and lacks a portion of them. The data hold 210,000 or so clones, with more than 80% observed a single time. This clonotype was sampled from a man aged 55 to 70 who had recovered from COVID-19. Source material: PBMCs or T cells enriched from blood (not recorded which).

The CDR3 region is CSVGGTGGSQPQHF. CDR3 DNA: TGCAGCGTTGGAGGGACAGGGGGCAGTCAGCCCCAGCATTTT. V is TRBV29-1 and J is TRBJ1-5; 12 nucleotides line up with TRBD1. CDR1 and CDR2 (germline): SQVTM, ANQGSEA. V lost 4 bases, J lost 6 bases, and 4 bases stayed unmatched. This CDR3 contains 14 residues.